This paragraph reports one T cell receptor (beta chain). Germline lookup yields CDR1 SNHLY and CDR2 FYNNEI. The trim removed 7 bases at V and 13 bases at J, leaving 15 bases unmatched. The CDR3 contains 13 residues. Original handling: Nucleated cell counts were estimated from reference gene primer amplification. Clones were read by immunoSEQ multiplex PCR, and TCRdb kept only the in-frame ones, dropping some. That table supplies the V and J calls and clone size; D and trimming were determined from the DNA. The sample has some 70,000 clones; 85% to 90% are singletons. This record comes from a study of blood T cell repertoires in COVID-19.

The origin of this receptor is a man aged 50 to 59 with active COVID-19. V and J are TRBV2 and TRBJ1-2; TRBD1 aligns across 7 bases. The source material was peripheral blood. CDR3 protein: CASMRGAGGRVTF. CDR3 coding DNA: TGTGCCAGCATGCGAGGGGCAGGGGGTAGGGTCACCTTC.